This entry lists 32 T cell receptor beta chains sequenced from one sample in a study of blood T cell repertoires in COVID-19. The repertoire was sequenced with immunoSEQ multiplex PCR; TCRdb's copy has only in-frame clones and lacks some. The sample has about 220,000 clones; approximately 90% are singletons. The sample was PBMCs or T cells enriched from blood (not recorded which). The source is a woman in her 40s with acute COVID-19.

V and J are TRBV7-9 and TRBJ2-2, with TRBD2 matching over 12 bases. Unmatched junction bases numbered 6, after V lost 5 bases and J lost 2 bases. Germline CDR1 SEHNR, CDR2 FQNEAQ (reference sequence). This CDR3 region has 17 residues. The chain's CDR3 is CASSPGLAGKNTGELFF. The CDR3, as DNA: TGTGCCAGCAGCCCCGGACTAGCGGGAAAAAACACCGGGGAGCTGTTTTTT.

The chain employs TRBV4-3 and TRBJ1-2, with a possible D match to TRBD1 (6 bases). The V gene lost 2 bases and the J gene lost 4 bases, with 11 bases spanning the gap. Germline V CDR1 and CDR2: LGHNA, YSLEER. The CDR3 totals 14 residues. CDR3 nucleotide sequence: TGCGCCAGCAGCCAACAGACAGGACTCTATGGCTACACCTTC. Encoded protein: CASSQQTGLYGYTF.

V and J are TRBV5-4 and TRBJ2-2; 8 bases agree with TRBD1. Germline CDR1 is SGHNT and CDR2 is YYREEE (reference sequence). Germline trimming cut 1 base from V and 7 bases from J; bases unmatched to any gene: 6. CDR3 length equals 15 residues. The CDR3 coding sequence is TGTGCCAGCAGCTTGCCAGGGGGCGAGGTCGGGGAGCTGTTTTTT. Amino acid sequence: CASSLPGGEVGELFF. The variable domain in full, completed from reference TRBV5-4 and TRBJ2-2, reads ETGVTQSPTHLIKTRGQQVTLRCSSQSGHNTVSWYQQALGQGPQFIFQYYREEENGRGNFPPRFSGLQFPNYSSELNVNALELDDSALYLCASSLPGGEVGELFFGEGSRLTVL.

The chain employs TRBV5-8 and TRBJ1-5; a possible D gene is TRBD1 (5 bases). CDR3 size: 16 residues. Germline V CDR1 and CDR2: SGHTS, YDEGEE. Between the trimmed V and J ends, which lost 1 base and 1 base, there was a span of 12 bases. CDR3 protein: CASSLRGVYSNQPQHF. Here the CDR3 DNA reads TGTGCCAGCAGCTTGCGGGGGGTTTACAGCAATCAGCCCCAGCATTTT.

The chain combines TRBV27 with TRBJ1-1, with D perhaps TRBD1 (6 bases). Germline V gene data show CDR1 as MNHEY and CDR2 as SMNVEV (reference sequence). The CDR3 spans 15 residues. Trimming removed 5 bases from V and 4 bases from J, with 17 bases in between. Here the CDR3 DNA reads TGTGCCAGCAGTACCCTCAGGGGATGGGGCACTGAAGCTTTCTTT. This gives the protein CASSTLRGWGTEAFF.

This clone has only one observation. The chain joins TRBV9 to TRBJ2-5; TRBD2 is a possible D gene (6 bases). The V gene's germline CDR1 is SGDLS and CDR2 YYNGEE. The length of the CDR3 is 15 residues. V gave up 0 bases and J gave up 2 bases, with 11 bases separating them. The DNA for the CDR3 is TGTGCCAGCAGCGTAGCTCAGAGCGGGCAAGAGACCCAGTACTTC. Residues: CASSVAQSGQETQYF. Full variable domain (remainder filled in from reference TRBV9 and TRBJ2-5): DSGVTQTPKHLITATGQRVTLRCSPRSGDLSVYWYQQSLDQGLQFLIQYYNGEERAKGNILERFSAQQFPDLHSELNLSSLELGDSALYFCASSVAQSGQETQYFGPGTRLLVL.

Remarks on this clone: The same CDR3 also results from other DNA sequences found in this sample. V and J are TRBV30 and TRBJ1-1; no reliable D call. The CDR3 totals 12 residues. V lost 2 bases to trimming and J lost 5 bases, with 9 bases between them. In germline, CDR1 is GTSNPN, CDR2 SVGIG (reference sequence). This chain's CDR3 is CAWSLGRTEAFF. Here the CDR3 DNA reads TGTGCCTGGAGTTTAGGGAGGACTGAAGCTTTCTTT.

V and J are TRBV3-1 (or the pseudogene TRBV3-2) and TRBJ1-5, with 7 bases matching TRBD1. The CDR3 sequence is 18 residues long. Germline V gene lookup returns CDR1 LGHDT and CDR2 YNNKEL (reference sequence). V shed 0 bases, J shed 0 bases, and the junction held 8 bases outside the gene matches. The CDR3 is CASSQDPQGVFSNQPQHF. As DNA, the CDR3 is TGTGCCAGCAGCCAAGATCCGCAGGGGGTATTTAGCAATCAGCCCCAGCATTTT.

The V call is TRBV7-9, the J call TRBJ1-2, with D maybe TRBD1 (6 bases). Germline V lookup: CDR1 SEHNR, CDR2 FQNEAQ (reference sequence). V was trimmed by 6 bases and J by 0 bases, leaving 23 bases between them. The length of the CDR3 is 18 residues. The CDR3 is CASSFNPVGQPTNYGYTF. The CDR3 nucleotides read TGTGCCAGCAGTTTCAACCCCGTCGGACAGCCTACTAACTATGGCTACACCTTC.

The chain employs TRBV5-6 and TRBJ1-1; D gene unclear. V lost 4 bases and J lost 3, with 10 bases in between. The CDR3 covers 13 residues. CDR1 SGHDT and CDR2 YYEEEE come from the germline V gene. CDR3 nucleotides: TGTGCCAGCAGCCCCATCGGGGACACTGAAGCTTTCTTT. Translating it yields CASSPIGDTEAFF.

The CDR3 protein is CASSLQGAGELFF. CDR3 in DNA: TGTGCCAGCAGCCTACAGGGGGCCGGGGAGCTGTTTTTT. V is TRBV3-1 (or the pseudogene TRBV3-2) and J is TRBJ2-2; 8 bases map to TRBD1. Germline assignment: CDR1 LGHDT and CDR2 YNNKEL (reference sequence). V lost 4 bases and J lost 6; bases outside the gene matches: 1. The CDR3 sequence is 13 residues long.

J is TRBJ2-1 and V is TRBV30, with 11 bases aligning to TRBD2. Per the germline V gene, CDR1 is GTSNPN and CDR2 is SVGIG (reference sequence). After removal of 0 bases from V and 5 bases from J, the junction contained 9 bases not matched to a gene. This CDR3 is built from 17 residues. The chain's CDR3 is CAWSVRPSGRRNNEQFF. CDR3 nucleotides: TGTGCCTGGAGTGTGAGACCTAGCGGGAGGAGAAACAATGAGCAGTTCTTC.

The rearrangement uses TRBV6-2 or TRBV6-3 and TRBJ1-1; perhaps TRBD1 as D (5 bases). The ends were cut back, 6 bases at V and 0 bases at J, with 11 bases in the middle. Germline values: CDR1 MNHEY, CDR2 SVGEGT. The CDR3 runs to 14 residues. The CDR3 reads CASSAGGMNTEAFF. As DNA, the CDR3 is TGTGCCAGCAGCGCGGGGGGTATGAACACTGAAGCTTTCTTT.

In regard to this clone: The identical CDR3 is also encoded by other nucleotide sequences in the sample. The V and J genes are TRBV9 and TRBJ1-5; a possible D gene is TRBD1 (5 bases). The CDR3 runs 15 residues. Between the trimmed V and J ends, which lost 0 bases and 0 bases, there was a span of 7 bases. Germline CDR1 and CDR2: SGDLS and YYNGEE. The CDR3 region is CASSVGQGSNQPQHF. As DNA, the CDR3 is TGTGCCAGCAGCGTAGGCCAGGGTAGCAATCAGCCCCAGCATTTT. The whole variable domain, filled in from reference TRBV9 and TRBJ1-5, reads DSGVTQTPKHLITATGQRVTLRCSPRSGDLSVYWYQQSLDQGLQFLIQYYNGEERAKGNILERFSAQQFPDLHSELNLSSLELGDSALYFCASSVGQGSNQPQHFGDGTRLSIL.

The chain carries TRBV3-1 (or the pseudogene TRBV3-2) and TRBJ2-7; a weak D match, TRBD2 (5 bases). The length of the CDR3 is 12 residues. In germline, CDR1 is LGHDT, CDR2 YNNKEL (reference sequence). V gave up 1 base and J gave up 4 bases, with 5 bases separating them. CDR3 protein: CASSQGTYEQYF. For the CDR3, the DNA is TGTGCCAGCAGCCAAGGGACTTACGAGCAGTACTTC.

The chain recombines TRBV7-8 with TRBJ1-2; TRBD1 might be the D (5 bases). The CDR3 has 15 amino acids. Germline CDR1 SGHVS, CDR2 FQNEAQ. V was pared by 1 base and J by 7 bases, with 16 bases between. This chain's CDR3 is CASSLESAGRPGYTF. The CDR3 DNA reads as TGTGCCAGCAGCTTAGAGTCTGCAGGGAGGCCTGGCTACACCTTC.

The DNA of the CDR3 is TGTGCCAGCAGGGGAGGGGGAGGGCAGCCCCAGCATTTT. Translation gives CASRGGGGQPQHF. The rearrangement joins TRBV12-3 or TRBV12-4 to TRBJ1-5; tentatively, D is TRBD1 (6 bases). This CDR3 has 13 amino acids. V dropped 6 bases and J dropped 7 bases, with 13 bases sitting between them.

The V call is TRBV5-4, the J call TRBJ1-2; D is unclear. Trimming took 5 bases from V and 6 from J, leaving 14 bases between them. CDR1 and CDR2 (germline): SGHNT, YYREEE (reference sequence). This CDR3 contains 13 residues. The CDR3 sequence is CASRREIADGYTF. CDR3 DNA: TGTGCCAGCAGAAGGGAGATAGCGGATGGCTACACCTTC.

The chain employs TRBV29-1 and TRBJ1-1; D possibly corresponds to TRBD1 (5 bases). This CDR3 is built from 12 residues. Germline values: CDR1 SQVTM, CDR2 ANQGSEA. The germline V and J ends were trimmed by 3 bases and 2 bases, with 7 bases remaining between them. CDR3 loop: CSVETDNTEAFF. CDR3 DNA: TGCAGCGTTGAGACAGACAACACTGAAGCTTTCTTT. The variable domain in full, with the rest retrieved from reference TRBV29-1 and TRBJ1-1, is SAVISQKPSRDICQRGTSLTIQCQVDSQVTMMFWYRQQPGQSLTLIATANQGSEATYESGFVIDKFPISRPNLTFSTLTVSNMSPEDSSIYLCSVETDNTEAFFGQGTRLTVV.

The rearrangement uses TRBV27 and TRBJ2-7, with 12 positions matching TRBD2. The trim removed 5 bases at V and 6 bases at J, leaving 5 bases unmatched. In germline, CDR1 is MNHEY, CDR2 SMNVEV (reference sequence). This CDR3 region has 14 residues. CDR3 DNA: TGTGCCAGCAGTCTAGCGGGAGGGCCCTCCGAGCAGTACGTC. This encodes CASSLAGGPSEQYV.

This clone was detected only once. The chain joins TRBV7-2 to TRBJ1-3, with 7 nucleotides matching TRBD1. V gave up 0 bases and J gave up 8 bases; unmatched junction bases: 10. CDR1 and CDR2 from the germline V gene are SGHTA and FQGNSA. The CDR3 has 16 amino acids. The CDR3 reads CASSLALGGLQDTIYF. Here the CDR3 DNA reads TGTGCCAGCAGCTTAGCGTTAGGGGGCTTACAGGACACCATATATTTT.

The chain employs TRBV7-2 and TRBJ2-7; possible D gene TRBD1, 5 bases. The CDR3 is 13 amino acids. Trimming stripped 1 base from V and 4 bases from J, with 8 bases between. Germline CDR1 SGHTA, CDR2 FQGNSA. The CDR3 nucleotides read TGTGCCAGCAGCTTAGGGACAAGATACGAGCAGTACTTC. Translating gives CASSLGTRYEQYF. Variable domain in full (rest from reference TRBV7-2 and TRBJ2-7): GAGVSQSPSNKVTEKGKDVELRCDPISGHTALYWYRQSLGQGLEFLIYFQGNSAPDKSGLPSDRFSAERTGGSVSTLTIQRTQQEDSAVYLCASSLGTRYEQYFGPGTRLTVT.

The V gene is TRBV4-1, the J gene TRBJ1-4; possibly TRBD1 for D (5 bases). This CDR3 has 16 amino acids. The V and J ends lost 1 base and 7 bases respectively, with 16 bases between them. Germline values: CDR1 MGHRA, CDR2 YSYEKL. Here the CDR3 reads CASSQGWGRVGEKLFF. CDR3 in DNA: TGCGCCAGCAGCCAAGGCTGGGGCAGGGTCGGTGAAAAACTGTTTTTT.

This sequence joins TRBV19 and TRBJ1-1; TRBD1 matches 12 bases. The trim removed 0 bases at V and 11 bases at J, leaving 10 bases unmatched. This CDR3 is built from 16 residues. In germline, CDR1 is LNHDA, CDR2 SQIVND (reference sequence). As DNA, the CDR3 is TGTGCCAGTAGTATAGATCCCTCGGGACAGGGGGCGAAGGCTTTCTTT. This encodes CASSIDPSGQGAKAFF.

This CDR3 reads CASSFKYRGAKNIQYF. The DNA of the CDR3 is TGTGCCAGCAGCTTCAAGTACAGGGGCGCCAAAAACATTCAGTACTTC. The chain employs TRBV12-1 and TRBJ2-4; the D call of TRBD1 is as the table states it, not checked on the DNA. TRBV12-1 is marked as a pseudogene. The CDR3 totals 16 residues.

This clone was detected once. V and J are TRBV11-3 and TRBJ1-6; D is unclear. This CDR3 contains 13 residues. Germline V gene sequence: CDR1 SGHNT, CDR2 YENEEA. The ends were cut back, 9 bases at V and 0 bases at J, with 6 bases in the middle. The CDR3 loop reads CASMSSYNSPLHF. The DNA of the CDR3 is TGTGCCAGTATGAGCTCCTATAATTCACCCCTCCACTTT. The full variable domain, rest sourced from reference TRBV11-3 and TRBJ1-6, is EAGVVQSPRYKIIEKKQPVAFWCNPISGHNTLYWYLQNLGQGPELLIRYENEEAVDDSQLPKDRFSAERLKGVDSTLKIQPAELGDSAVYLCASMSSYNSPLHFGNGTRLTVT.

A few counts support this clone. Compared with germline, one end of the junction differs, possibly owing to a read error. The chain carries TRBV19 and TRBJ2-2, with D possibly matching TRBD1 (5 bases). The CDR3 consists of 15 residues. CDR1 is LNHDA and CDR2 is SQIVND in the germline V gene (reference sequence). CDR3 in DNA: TGTGCCAGTAGGATAGGACAAGCGAACACCGGGGAGCTGTTTTTT. Translation: CASRIGQANTGELFF.

The gene calls are TRBV6-5 and TRBJ2-2; a possible D gene is TRBD1 (6 bases). Trimming cost V 0 bases and J 8 bases, with 16 bases left between them. The CDR3 is made up of 16 amino acids. Germline CDR1 and CDR2: MNHEY and SVGAGI. CDR3 coding DNA: TGTGCCAGCAGTTACTCACAGGGCAGGGCGAGGGGGGAGCTGTTTTTT. This translates into CASSYSQGRARGELFF.

The V and J genes are TRBV5-1 and TRBJ2-7; a weak D match, TRBD2 (5 bases). V lost 3 bases, J lost 6 bases, and 13 bases lay in between. CDR3 length: 13 amino acids. The germline gives CDR1 SGHRS, CDR2 YFSETQ. CDR3 sequence (DNA): TGCGCCAGCAGCTCGCAGCTCGGGGTCGAGCAGTACTTC. This codes for CASSSQLGVEQYF.

The chain couples TRBV5-5 to TRBJ1-1; no firm D call. Per the germline V gene, CDR1 is SGHKS and CDR2 is YYEKEE (reference sequence). This CDR3 contains 14 residues. V shed 4 bases and J shed 0 bases, with 10 bases lying between them. The CDR3 sequence: CASSAGFMNTEAFF. The CDR3 region has the DNA TGTGCCAGCAGCGCAGGCTTTATGAACACTGAAGCTTTCTTT.

The rearrangement joins TRBV5-8 to TRBJ1-1; a weak D match, TRBD1 (5 bases). CDR1 SGHTS and CDR2 YDEGEE come from the germline V gene. The V and J ends lost 2 bases and 2 bases respectively, with 13 bases between them. CDR3 length equals 15 residues. The CDR3 here is CASSFGGGLNTEAFF. The DNA for the CDR3 is TGTGCCAGCAGCTTTGGGGGGGGACTAAACACTGAAGCTTTCTTT.

The chain joins TRBV6-5 to TRBJ1-5; TRBD1 matches 8 bases. The CDR3 covers 15 residues. Germline V lookup: CDR1 MNHEY, CDR2 SVGAGI. V lost 6 bases, J lost 1 base, and 5 bases stayed unmatched. The CDR3 region is CASRFGQGSNQPQHF. The CDR3 nucleotides are TGTGCCAGCAGGTTCGGACAGGGAAGCAATCAGCCCCAGCATTTT.